The rows below give T cell receptor beta chains drawn from one sample of a study of T cell responses to AZD1222 COVID-19 vaccine. The repertoire was sequenced with immunoSEQ multiplex PCR; TCRdb's copy has only in-frame clones and lacks some. The table shows about 57,000 clones, with roughly 86% occurring only once. The sample here was peripheral blood, taken on day 0 of AZD1222 vaccination. The receptors stem from an adult in good health. The CDR3 runs from the conserved cysteine through the conserved F or W. D genes are given only for firm matches. Where a row states a size, it is once, few, many or the class of an expanded clone; other rows omit it.

length	D	J	V	size	DNA	CDR3
16	TRBD1	TRBJ2-1	TRBV5-1	NA	TGCGCCAGCAGCTTGGCCTCCGACAGGGGCTACACGAAACAGTTCTTC	CASSLASDRGYTKQFF
14	NA	TRBJ2-6	TRBV11-3	NA	TGTGCCAGCAGTCGGACCGGGGGGGCCAACGTCCTGACTTTC	CASSRTGGANVLTF
19	TRBD2	TRBJ2-1	TRBV6-4	NA	TGTGCCAGCATTACAATAGCGGGAGGGCCTTTTGGCTCCTACAATGAGCAGTTCTTC	CASITIAGGPFGSYNEQFF
15	NA	TRBJ1-5	TRBV19	NA	TGTGCCAGTAGTTTCAACAGTTTTAGCAATCAGCCCCAGCATTTT	CASSFNSFSNQPQHF
15	NA	TRBJ2-2	TRBV5-1	NA	TGCGCCAGCAGCTTGGTTGCGGAACTCACCGGGGAGCTGTTTTTT	CASSLVAELTGELFF
16	TRBD2	TRBJ2-3	TRBV7-9	once	TGTGCCAGCAGCTCCAGACTAGCGGGGGGGGCGGATACGCAGTATTTT	CASSSRLAGGADTQYF
14	NA	TRBJ2-1	TRBV7-9	once	TGTGCCAGCAGCGCCCGATTAGGCTACAATGAGCAGTTCTTC	CASSARLGYNEQFF
11	TRBD1	TRBJ1-6	TRBV28	NA	TGTGCCAGCAGGGGGGGGGACAGGGTCTTTTTT	CASRGGDRVFF
13	NA	TRBJ1-2	TRBV28	NA	TGTGCCAGCAGAACCACCGGGGTTGCTGGCTACACCTTC	CASRTTGVAGYTF
15	NA	TRBJ1-3	TRBV4-3	few	TGCGCCAGCAGCCAGGGGGGCCAAGGGGGTGACACCATATATTTT	CASSQGGQGGDTIYF
15	TRBD2	TRBJ2-7	TRBV6-1	NA	TGTGCCAGCAGTGAAGATACTAGCGGGACCTACGAGCAGTACTTC	CASSEDTSGTYEQYF
14	NA	TRBJ1-4	TRBV7-9	NA	TGTGCCAGCAGCTTCGCTGCTACTAATGAAAAACTGTTTTTT	CASSFAATNEKLFF
14	NA	TRBJ2-7	TRBV10-3	few	TGTGCCATCAGCGACAGGATAGCAACCTACGAGCAGTACTTC	CAISDRIATYEQYF
14	TRBD1	TRBJ2-2	TRBV19	once	TGTGCCAGTTGGGACAGGGGACACACCGGGGAGCTGTTTTTT	CASWDRGHTGELFF
14	NA	TRBJ1-3	TRBV19	NA	TGTGCCAGTAGTATAGAGGGCTCTGGAAACACCATATATTTT	CASSIEGSGNTIYF
14	NA	TRBJ2-7	TRBV19	NA	TGTGCCAGTAGTATAGATCTGAACTCCTACGAGCAGTACTTC	CASSIDLNSYEQYF
14	NA	TRBJ1-4	TRBV28	few	TGTGCCAGCAGTTTCGGGCAGGTCAATGAAAAACTGTTTTTT	CASSFGQVNEKLFF
17	NA	TRBJ2-2	TRBV7-8	NA	TGTGCCAGCAGCTTAGGGAGTACCTCCATTAACACCGGGGAGCTGTTTTTT	CASSLGSTSINTGELFF
15	TRBD2	TRBJ2-2	TRBV7-3	NA	TGTGCCAGCAGCTTGCTAGCGGTGAACACCGGGGAGCTGTTTTTT	CASSLLAVNTGELFF
15	NA	TRBJ2-7	TRBV4-2	once	TGTGCCAGCAGCCAAGATGGGGTGGCATCCTACGAGCAGTACTTC	CASSQDGVASYEQYF
13	NA	TRBJ2-7	TRBV18	NA	TGTGCCAGCAGAGGAGTACAGCCCTACGAGCAGTACTTC	CASRGVQPYEQYF
15	NA	TRBJ1-6	TRBV4-1	NA	TGCGCCAGCAGCCCTCGGGACGGCTATAATTCACCCCTCCACTTT	CASSPRDGYNSPLHF
13	TRBD1	TRBJ2-2	TRBV19	once	TGTGCCAGTAGTGACAGGGTAGTGTGGGAGCTGTTTTTT	CASSDRVVWELFF
13	NA	TRBJ1-1	TRBV9	NA	TGTGCCAGCAGCGTTGAGCCGAACACTGAAGCTTTCTTT	CASSVEPNTEAFF
15	NA	TRBJ1-2	TRBV27	few	TGTGCCAGCAGTTTAGGGACCGAAAGGGGATATGGCTACACCTTC	CASSLGTERGYGYTF
15	TRBD2	TRBJ2-1	TRBV28	NA	TGTGCCAGCAGTTTGTCAGGACTAGCGGGAAATGAGCAGTTCTTC	CASSLSGLAGNEQFF
15	TRBD2	TRBJ2-3	TRBV5-1	NA	TGCGCCAGCAGCTTGACTAGCGGGAGCACAGATACGCAGTATTTT	CASSLTSGSTDTQYF
16	NA	TRBJ1-4	TRBV19	NA	TGTGCCAGTAGTCGGGGGAGCTCCGGAACTAATGAAAAACTGTTTTTT	CASSRGSSGTNEKLFF
18	TRBD2	TRBJ2-1	TRBV11-2	NA	TGTGCCAGCAGCTTAGGGACTAGCGGGAGTCTGGTCCACAATGAGCAGTTCTTC	CASSLGTSGSLVHNEQFF
13	NA	TRBJ2-7	TRBV7-6	NA	TGTGCCAGCAGCCCCAGCGCGGGCTACGAGCAGTACTTC	CASSPSAGYEQYF
12	NA	TRBJ1-1	TRBV6-5	few	TGTGCCAGCAGTTACGGGGGTACTGAAGCTTTCTTT	CASSYGGTEAFF
16	NA	TRBJ2-3	TRBV10-3	NA	TGTGCCATCAGTGGCGGGGCTGGGGGCGTGACAGATACGCAGTATTTT	CAISGGAGGVTDTQYF
18	NA	TRBJ2-2	TRBV7-2	NA	TGTGCCAGCAGCCCCGGGTGGGTGGGGGCAGAGAACACCGGGGAGCTGTTTTTT	CASSPGWVGAENTGELFF
16	NA	TRBJ2-1	TRBV3-1/TRBV3-2	NA	TGTGCCAGCAGCCCAGGCGCGGTCCCCGGGAGCTATGAGCAGTTCTTC	CASSPGAVPGSYEQFF
14	NA	TRBJ2-1	TRBV10-2	NA	TGCGCCAGCAGGGAGTCAGGGGAACACAATGAGCAGTTCTTC	CASRESGEHNEQFF
15	NA	TRBJ1-3	TRBV9	NA	TGTGCCAGCAGCGTAGGTCAGGAAATAGGAAACACCATATATTTT	CASSVGQEIGNTIYF
13	NA	TRBJ1-5	TRBV7-9	NA	TGTGCCAGCAGCTCCGGGCCCGATCAGCCCCAGCATTTT	CASSSGPDQPQHF
13	NA	TRBJ1-6	TRBV30	NA	TGTGCCTGGAGCAGGGTCGGAAATTCACCCCTCCACTTT	CAWSRVGNSPLHF
12	NA	TRBJ1-1	TRBV18	NA	TGTGCCAGCTCAACTTCGGGGGTGGAAGCTTTCTTT	CASSTSGVEAFF
14	NA	TRBJ2-1	TRBV5-6	NA	TGTGCCAGCAGCTTGGTGGGTAGCAGAAATGAGCAGTTCTTC	CASSLVGSRNEQFF
14	NA	TRBJ1-5	TRBV30	NA	TGTGCCTGGAGTGGAGGACGGGGAGGCCAGCCCCAGCATTTT	CAWSGGRGGQPQHF
13	TRBD1	TRBJ2-7	TRBV6-5	NA	TGTGCCAGCCGGTGGGACAGAAACTACGAGCAGTACTTC	CASRWDRNYEQYF
15	TRBD2	TRBJ2-7	TRBV9	NA	TGTGCCAGCTCCCCCGCAAGCGGGAGCCCCTACGAGCAGTACTTC	CASSPASGSPYEQYF
15	TRBD1	TRBJ2-7	TRBV5-1	NA	TGCGCCAGCAGCTTGGCCGGGACAGGGGTCTACGAGCAGTACTTC	CASSLAGTGVYEQYF
14	NA	TRBJ2-3	TRBV3-1/TRBV3-2	NA	TGTGCCAGCAGCCAAGATTTAGCGGATCGCCCGGCGTATTTT	CASSQDLADRPAYF